This TCR beta chain stems from a study of spatial heterogeneity in lung cancer. As for the study in general: Strongly correlated with TCR transcript counts in tumor regions was a T cell module score, which was a transcriptional module score calculated from matched bulk RNA-seq. A unique TCR and UMI combination showed up more than ten times in raw reads, on average.

General study findings and limits: It was estimated that coverage of tumor T cells reached 6% to 8% for alpha chains and around 13% for beta chains. Tumor mutation count correlated with how many alpha and beta TCRs expanded intratumorally.

TCRdb re-analysed the 5' RACE reads in MiXCR, keeping a single row per CDR3 protein. The data contain 20,000 to 30,000 distinct CDR3 sequences, approximately 9% of them singletons. With 4 bases removed from V and 7 bases from J, the gap between germline ends came to 18 bases. The CDR3 has 14 residues. Germline assignment: CDR1 SGHRS and CDR2 YFSETQ. The time point was: sample taken at primary tumor resection. At least ten counts were recorded for this clonotype. Its antigen is not identified. The clonotype originates from a male donor with early-stage non-small cell lung cancer. The chain uses TRBV5-1 and TRBJ2-7, with D possibly being TRBD1 (7 bases). The specimen comprised lung tumor tissue, sampled at surgery. The CDR3: CASSRQEGAGEQYF. DNA of the CDR3: TGCGCCAGCAGCCGGCAGGAGGGGGCTGGGGAGCAGTACTTC.